What follows are 14 T cell receptor beta chains derived from one specimen sequenced in a study of cytomegalovirus exposure and HLA in healthy donors. The PCR employed 60 Vbeta primers together with 13 Jbeta primers. This table comes from immunoSEQ multiplex PCR, and its TCRdb copy is limited to in-frame clones, with some not included. The table lists some 150,000 clones, about 10% of them singletons. The sample taken for sequencing was PBMCs. The receptors were gathered from a woman aged 40 to 50 in good health and CMV-seropositive.

The table lists this clone with a few counts. The V and J genes are TRBV6-5 and TRBJ1-3; D is perhaps TRBD1 (6 bases). This CDR3 spans 14 amino acids. The germline gives CDR1 MNHEY, CDR2 SVGAGI. V was pared by 5 bases and J by 9 bases, with 17 bases between. DNA for the CDR3: TGTGCCAGCAGTCCTGGACAGTTTTTGTCCACCATATATTTT. Encoded protein: CASSPGQFLSTIYF.

This clone was recorded a few times. The V gene is TRBV2, the J gene TRBJ2-5, with 9 bases matching TRBD2. Trimming removed 1 base from V and 1 base from J; junction bases left unmatched: 4. The length of the CDR3 is 16 residues. CDR1 is SNHLY and CDR2 is FYNNEI in the germline V gene. The CDR3 DNA sequence: TGTGCCAGCAGTGAAGGGCTAGCGGGGTCCCAAGAGACCCAGTACTTC. Amino acids: CASSEGLAGSQETQYF. Full variable domain (missing parts from reference TRBV2 and TRBJ2-5): EPEVTQTPSHQVTQMGQEVILRCVPISNHLYFYWYRQILGQKVEFLVSFYNNEISEKSEIFDDQFSVERPDGSNFTLKIRSTKLEDSAMYFCASSEGLAGSQETQYFGPGTRLLVL.

The CDR3 loop is CASSPSYYEQYF. The CDR3 region has the DNA TGTGCCAGCAGCCCCTCTTACTACGAGCAGTACTTC. This chain uses TRBV7-8 with TRBJ2-7; no definite D call. The V gene's germline CDR1 is SGHVS and CDR2 FQNEAQ. Trimming shortened V by 5 bases and J by 3 bases, and 8 bases separated the two germline ends. This CDR3 spans 12 amino acids.

The rearrangement joins TRBV2 to TRBJ2-7; 12 bases match TRBD2. The CDR3 is made up of 18 amino acids. The J segment lost 3 bases and the V segment lost 5 bases, leaving 14 bases of the junction unmatched. In germline, CDR1 is SNHLY, CDR2 FYNNEI. The CDR3 reads CASSHSTRGLAGLYEQYF. DNA of the CDR3: TGTGCCAGCAGTCATTCGACCCGGGGACTAGCGGGCCTCTACGAGCAGTACTTC.

This clone showed up just a few times. The chain employs TRBV5-1 and TRBJ2-2; 12 nucleotides agree with TRBD1. V lost 4 bases to trimming and J lost 6 bases; unmatched junction nucleotides: 4. This CDR3 is built from 15 residues. Looked up from germline, CDR1 is SGHRS and CDR2 is YFSETQ. The CDR3 sequence is CASSRDRGPAGELFF. DNA for the CDR3: TGCGCCAGCAGCAGGGACAGGGGGCCAGCCGGGGAGCTGTTTTTT. Full variable domain (rest looked up from reference TRBV5-1 and TRBJ2-2): KAGVTQTPRYLIKTRGQQVTLSCSPISGHRSVSWYQQTPGQGLQFLFEYFSETQRNKGNFPGRFSGRQFSNSRSEMNVSTLELGDSALYLCASSRDRGPAGELFFGEGSRLTVL.

This clone has just a few counts. This chain connects TRBV4-1 to TRBJ2-1; 11 positions match TRBD2. CDR3 length: 18 amino acids. CDR1 MGHRA and CDR2 YSYEKL come from the germline V gene. J was trimmed by 2 bases and V by 0 bases; bases with no gene match: 6. The DNA of the CDR3 is TGCGCCAGCAGCCAAGACCCCCTAGCGGGGGGTACCTACAATGAGCAGTTCTTC. It is translated as CASSQDPLAGGTYNEQFF.

This clone was recorded a few times. The J gene is TRBJ2-2, the V gene TRBV6-4; D possibly corresponds to TRBD2 (6 bases). The V gene's germline CDR1 is MRHNA and CDR2 SNTAGT. V was pared by 5 bases and J by 2 bases, with 9 bases between. The CDR3 runs to 14 residues. The CDR3 loop reads CASSPGTNTGELFF. As DNA, the CDR3 is TGTGCCAGCAGTCCCGGGACTAACACCGGGGAGCTGTTTTTT.

This clone was seen only a few times. This chain links TRBV11-2 with TRBJ2-5; 11 positions agree with TRBD1. J lost 2 bases, V lost 1 base, and 3 bases had no gene match. CDR3 length equals 16 residues. Germline V gene lookup returns CDR1 SGHAT and CDR2 FQNNGV. The CDR3 DNA reads TGTGCCAGCAGCTTAGCGGGGACAGGGGGGCAAGAGACCCAGTACTTC. The encoded protein is CASSLAGTGGQETQYF.

The chain is built from TRBV4-3 and TRBJ1-1; D possibly corresponds to TRBD1 (5 bases). Trimming took 0 bases from V and 2 from J, leaving 13 bases between them. Germline CDR1 reads LGHNA; CDR2 reads YSLEER. This CDR3 has 16 residues. The CDR3 loop is CASSQDRRGYNTEAFF. The DNA for the CDR3 is TGCGCCAGCAGCCAAGATCGGAGGGGTTACAACACTGAAGCTTTCTTT.

The rearrangement links TRBV5-1 to TRBJ1-2; TRBD1 matches at 9 bases. The CDR3 contains 16 residues. Trimming removed 1 base from V and 8 bases from J; junction bases left unmatched: 12. The germline V gene has CDR1 SGHRS and CDR2 YFSETQ. CDR3 protein: CASSLTIVTGGGGYTF. In DNA, the CDR3 is TGCGCCAGCAGCTTGACCATCGTTACAGGGGGCGGCGGCTACACCTTC.

The rearrangement joins TRBV5-1 to TRBJ2-3, with D tentatively TRBD1 (5 bases). V lost 4 bases, J lost 0 bases, and 9 bases lay in between. CDR1 is SGHRS and CDR2 is YFSETQ in the germline V gene. This CDR3 is built from 14 residues. In nucleotides, the CDR3 is TGCGCCAGCAGCGGTCCAGGGAGCACAGATACGCAGTATTTT. Residues: CASSGPGSTDTQYF.

The table lists this clone with a few counts. V and J are TRBV19 and TRBJ1-3; TRBD1 matches 12 bases. Germline values: CDR1 LNHDA, CDR2 SQIVND (reference sequence). Trimming at V came to 3 bases and at J to 0 bases, leaving 6 bases not matched to a gene. The CDR3 spans 18 residues. The CDR3 spells CASSMILGQGASGNTIYF. In nucleotides, the CDR3 is TGTGCCAGTAGTATGATATTGGGACAGGGGGCCTCTGGAAACACCATATATTTT.

The chain employs TRBV7-2 and TRBJ2-3; D unclear. Looked up from germline, CDR1 is SGHTA and CDR2 is FQGNSA. This CDR3 is built from 13 residues. The V end was cut by 5 bases, the J end by 2 bases, with 8 bases between. The CDR3 here is CASSTQTTDTQYF. CDR3 DNA: TGTGCCAGCAGCACTCAAACCACAGATACGCAGTATTTT. Full variable domain (missing parts from reference TRBV7-2 and TRBJ2-3): GAGVSQSPSNKVTEKGKDVELRCDPISGHTALYWYRQSLGQGLEFLIYFQGNSAPDKSGLPSDRFSAERTGGSVSTLTIQRTQQEDSAVYLCASSTQTTDTQYFGPGTRLTVL.

This clone was seen only a few times. The chain is built from TRBV9 and TRBJ2-2; weak D call: TRBD1 (5 bases). CDR1 and CDR2 (germline): SGDLS, YYNGEE. The V gene lost 0 bases and the J gene lost 3 bases, with 6 bases spanning the gap. This CDR3 region has 14 residues. The CDR3 nucleotides are TGTGCCAGCAGCGTAGAGGGGTACACCGGGGAGCTGTTTTTT. Protein product: CASSVEGYTGELFF.